The entry below describes one TCR beta chain. Its target is unknown. This specimen belongs to a study of T cell responses to AZD1222 COVID-19 vaccine. Using immunoSEQ multiplex PCR, the repertoire was profiled, and TCRdb retains in-frame clones only, with some absent. The sample lists 150,000 to 200,000 clones; approximately 93% were seen once. The CDR3 sequence is 14 residues long. The germline V and J ends were trimmed by 1 base and 2 bases, with 9 bases remaining between them. Germline assignment: CDR1 SGHRS and CDR2 YFSETQ. Study-wide results and caveats: Among AZD1222 vaccinees, only five or six were seropositive at baseline. Two AZD1222 administrations were followed by greater Spike-specific TCR breadth and depth. Every sample of the repertoires postdated the peak T cell response. Regions left unmutated in variants are reportedly the target of nearly half of spike-specific TCRs.

The chain uses TRBV5-1 and TRBJ1-2; unclear D gene. The sequence came from an adult in good health. Sequencing was performed on peripheral blood, taken on day 0 of AZD1222 vaccination. This chain's CDR3 is CASSLQGSNYGYTF. The CDR3 nucleotides read TGCGCCAGCAGCTTGCAAGGCAGCAACTATGGCTACACCTTC.